This T cell receptor (beta chain) was found in a study of blood T cell repertoires in COVID-19. Study details: Samples came from the United States, Italy and Spain, spanning acute and convalescent COVID-19. Sources were T cells, B-cell-depleted T cells, or PBMCs; the material itself was cDNA or gDNA.

Original processing notes: Amplification from reference gene primers served as the basis for estimated nucleated cell counts. Sequencing used immunoSEQ multiplex PCR; TCRdb keeps in-frame clones, though not all of them. D and trimming were read from the DNA, whereas the V and J calls and clone size are those reported in that table. The data contain approximately 180,000 clones, approximately 83% of them singletons. The CDR3 is 16 residues long. From germline, CDR1 is SNHLY and CDR2 FYNNEI. V lost 6 bases and J 0 bases, leaving 15 bases between the germline ends. Specimen: peripheral blood. This TCR came from a human donor with active or convalescent COVID-19. The donor label of this sample is uncertain. The chain recombines TRBV2 with TRBJ1-3, with D perhaps TRBD1 (6 bases). DNA of the CDR3: TGTGCCAGCAGCGCCGACAGGTCGAGCTCTGGAAACACCATATATTTT. Protein sequence: CASSADRSSSGNTIYF.